These 21 T cell receptor beta chains originate from one sample sequenced in a study of cytomegalovirus exposure and HLA in healthy donors (dated 2017 in TCRdb). The library came from the immunoSEQ multiplex PCR assay. A mixture of 60 forward primers for TCR Vbeta segments and 13 reverse primers for TCR Jbeta segments was used in the multiplex PCR. The source is immuneACCESS, and TCRdb retained only in-frame sequences with V and J called. Part of the clones is not carried over; for the studies checked, unresolved V genes explain less than half of this, and the remainder is unexplained. Per the sample table, the count is some 84,000 clones. Of the sample, around 0.6% is held by the ten largest clones. Sequencing was performed on PBMCs. The receptors derive from a man aged 50 to 59 in good health and CMV-seronegative.

The genes are TRBV19 and TRBJ1-5, with D unresolved. The CDR3 has 17 amino acids. V shed 2 bases and J shed 0 bases, with 14 bases lying between them. The V gene's germline CDR1 is LNHDA and CDR2 SQIVND (reference sequence). DNA of the CDR3: TGTGCCAGTAGTATACGGGGAGGCAGTTATAGCAATCAGCCCCAGCATTTT. Protein: CASSIRGGSYSNQPQHF.

The V call is TRBV10-3, the J call TRBJ1-2; the match to TRBD1 covers 8 bases. Germline V gene sequence: CDR1 ENHRY, CDR2 SYGVKD. J was trimmed by 8 bases and V by 3 bases; bases with no gene match: 8. The length of the CDR3 is 14 residues. DNA for the CDR3: TGTGCCATCAGTGAACAGACAGGGGCGGACGGCTACACCTTC. This encodes CAISEQTGADGYTF.

V gene TRBV19 combines with J gene TRBJ2-3; 10 bases agree with TRBD2. The CDR3 has 15 residues. V gave up 2 bases and J gave up 3 bases; unmatched junction bases: 2. Germline CDR1 LNHDA, CDR2 SQIVND (reference sequence). The CDR3 nucleotides are TGTGCCAGTAGTATACCTAGCGGGGGAACAGATACGCAGTATTTT. It encodes CASSIPSGGTDTQYF.

The rearrangement links TRBV6-1 to TRBJ1-1; no firm D call. Germline loops: CDR1 MNHNS, CDR2 SASEGT. Between the trimmed V and J ends, which lost 3 bases and 4 bases, there was a span of 12 bases. The CDR3 runs 14 residues. Here the CDR3 reads CASSDFKGVTEAFF. CDR3 sequence (DNA): TGTGCCAGCAGTGATTTCAAGGGAGTCACTGAAGCTTTCTTT.

The chain is built from TRBV9 and TRBJ2-1; D is possibly TRBD2 (6 bases). This CDR3 is 15 amino acids long. Germline V lookup: CDR1 SGDLS, CDR2 YYNGEE. V gave up 1 base and J gave up 4 bases, with 12 bases separating them. CDR3 sequence (DNA): TGTGCCAGCAGCGTAACGGGACTTCTTTACAATGAGCAGTTCTTC. This gives the protein CASSVTGLLYNEQFF.

The chain couples TRBV10-3 to TRBJ1-4; tentatively, D is TRBD1 (5 bases). Trimming shortened V by 10 bases and J by 7 bases, and 28 bases separated the two germline ends. The germline V gene has CDR1 ENHRY and CDR2 SYGVKD. The CDR3 totals 17 residues. The chain's CDR3 is CATSSGTSGGVSEKLFF. The CDR3 region has the DNA TGTGCCACCTCCAGCGGGACTAGCGGGGGGGTTTCTGAAAAACTGTTTTTT.

The CDR3 here is CASSLPLGQGEKLFF. Here the CDR3 DNA reads TGTGCCAGCAGCTTACCTCTTGGACAGGGCGAAAAACTGTTTTTT. V is TRBV7-9 and J is TRBJ1-4; TRBD1 agrees at 8 bases. V was pared by 2 bases and J by 8 bases, with 7 bases of the junction left unmatched. Looked up from germline, CDR1 is SEHNR and CDR2 is FQNEAQ (reference sequence). The CDR3 is 15 amino acids.

The genes are TRBV6-6 and TRBJ2-2; 10 positions agree with TRBD1. The trim removed 4 bases at V and 6 bases at J, leaving 2 bases unmatched. The CDR3 length is 14 residues. Germline V gene data show CDR1 as MNHNY and CDR2 as SVGAGI (reference sequence). Written as DNA, the CDR3 is TGTGCCAGCAGTTTCGGACAGGGGGCCGGGGAGCTGTTTTTT. Translation: CASSFGQGAGELFF.

The rearrangement joins TRBV6-5 to TRBJ2-7; D is perhaps TRBD2 (5 bases). Germline CDR1 and CDR2: MNHEY and SVGAGI. Trimming left V 0 bases short and J 2 bases short, with 11 bases between. The CDR3 contains 15 residues. CDR3 DNA: TGTGCCAGCAGTTACTCGGGGAGCGTAACCTACGAGCAGTACTTC. Translating it yields CASSYSGSVTYEQYF.

The rearrangement joins TRBV4-1 to TRBJ2-2; TRBD1 is a possible D gene (6 bases). V was cut by 4 bases and J by 7 bases, with 19 bases left in between. This CDR3 contains 16 residues. Germline-derived CDR1 and CDR2 are MGHRA and YSYEKL. Here the CDR3 reads CASSPGPQGRSGELFF. In DNA, the CDR3 is TGCGCCAGCAGCCCCGGGCCCCAGGGGCGGAGCGGGGAGCTGTTTTTT.

The genes are TRBV4-1 and TRBJ2-7; TRBD1 aligns across 7 bases. CDR1 MGHRA and CDR2 YSYEKL come from the germline V gene. The CDR3 is 14 residues long. Germline trimming cut 1 base from V and 3 bases from J; bases unmatched to any gene: 3. The CDR3, as DNA: TGCGCCAGCAGCCAAGCTCCAGGGGGCTACGAGCAGTACTTC. Protein sequence: CASSQAPGGYEQYF.

The rearrangement uses TRBV9 and TRBJ1-4; D remains unclear. CDR1 is SGDLS, CDR2 YYNGEE, per germline. V lost 4 bases, J lost 14 bases, and 36 bases lay in between. CDR3 length: 19 residues. CDR3 loop: CASSPYISSQLGVENLLFF. The CDR3 DNA reads as TGTGCCAGCAGCCCCTATATTTCATCACAGCTCGGCGTTGAAAATTTGCTGTTTTTT.

The chain has TRBV7-9 and TRBJ2-5, with TRBD2 identical over 7 bases. The J call is in doubt because the DNA end fits TRBJ2-7 better. CDR3 length equals 15 residues. Per the germline V gene, CDR1 is SEHNR and CDR2 is FQNEAQ (reference sequence). This CDR3 is CASSSTSEGRIEQYF. DNA of the CDR3: TGTGCCAGCAGCTCCACTAGCGAGGGGAGGATCGAGCAGTACTTC.

The chain joins TRBV21-1 to TRBJ1-2; the table calls TRBD1, which could not be checked here. TRBV21-1 is given as a pseudogene. The CDR3 sequence is 16 residues long. The CDR3 nucleotides are TGTGCCAGCAGCAGACCCTTTACAGCAGCTAACTATGGCTACACCTTC. The encoded protein is CASSRPFTAANYGYTF.

The V call is TRBV4-3, the J call TRBJ2-3, with a tentative D call TRBD2 (6 bases). Trimming pared 1 base from V and 2 bases from J, leaving 13 bases between. Germline values: CDR1 LGHNA, CDR2 YSLEER. This CDR3 has 16 residues. As DNA, the CDR3 is TGCGCCAGCAGCCAAGGGGTAGGAGGGCCCACAGATACGCAGTATTTT. Protein: CASSQGVGGPTDTQYF.

The rearrangement uses TRBV18 and TRBJ1-1; weak D call: TRBD1 (5 bases). V gave up 3 bases and J gave up 0 bases, with 8 bases separating them. CDR3 length: 14 residues. Looked up from germline, CDR1 is KGHSH and CDR2 is LQKENI. The CDR3 region has the DNA TGTGCCAGCTCACCGTCGGACATGAACACTGAAGCTTTCTTT. Encoded protein: CASSPSDMNTEAFF.

The rearrangement uses TRBV27 and TRBJ1-4; the D gene is possibly TRBD1 (6 bases). Germline V CDR1 and CDR2: MNHEY, SMNVEV (reference sequence). Trimming took 5 bases from V and 4 from J, leaving 14 bases between them. This CDR3 is 15 amino acids long. CDR3 protein: CASSERQEYNEKLFF. DNA of the CDR3: TGTGCCAGCAGTGAAAGACAGGAGTATAATGAAAAACTGTTTTTT. The full variable domain, with the rest looked up from reference TRBV27 and TRBJ1-4, is EAQVTQNPRYLITVTGKKLTVTCSQNMNHEYMSWYRQDPGLGLRQIYYSMNVEVTDKGDVPEGYKVSRKEKRNFPLILESPSPNQTSLYFCASSERQEYNEKLFFGSGTQLSVL.

The V and J genes are TRBV18 and TRBJ1-4; the D gene is possibly TRBD1 (6 bases). Trimming took off 2 bases at V and 8 bases at J, with 12 bases between the two ends. This CDR3 contains 14 residues. Germline V gene lookup returns CDR1 KGHSH and CDR2 LQKENI. CDR3 amino acids: CASSPTGGAEKLFF. The CDR3 DNA is TGTGCCAGCTCACCAACGGGGGGCGCGGAAAAACTGTTTTTT.

The chain combines TRBV7-9 with TRBJ2-5; D call uncertain. The CDR3 spans 15 residues. Between the trimmed V and J ends, which lost 1 base and 5 bases, there was a span of 14 bases. Germline V lookup: CDR1 SEHNR, CDR2 FQNEAQ (reference sequence). For the CDR3, the DNA is TGTGCCAGCAGCTTAGGACCGACCAAGAGGGAGACCCAGTACTTC. This translates into CASSLGPTKRETQYF.

The chain carries TRBV5-1 and TRBJ2-7; 13 bases are shared with TRBD2. The CDR3 consists of 16 residues. V lost 4 bases, J lost 0 bases, and 4 bases stayed unmatched. CDR1 SGHRS and CDR2 YFSETQ come from the germline V gene. The CDR3 DNA reads as TGCGCCAGCAGCCCGGGACTAGCGGGGATCTCCTACGAGCAGTACTTC. This translates into CASSPGLAGISYEQYF.

The chain is built from TRBV10-3 and TRBJ1-5, with TRBD1 matching over 8 bases. Per the germline V gene, CDR1 is ENHRY and CDR2 is SYGVKD. The CDR3 totals 13 residues. V was clipped by 6 bases and J by 5 bases; unmatched bases: 3. The CDR3 nucleotides are TGTGCCATCAGCACAGGGGGGCATCAGCCCCAGCATTTT. Protein sequence: CAISTGGHQPQHF.